A selection of T cell receptor beta chains follows, all from one sample in a study of fetal regulatory T cell absence and autoimmunity. Generated by immunoSEQ multiplex PCR, the TCRdb table keeps only in-frame clones and is missing some. Here the sample spans around 100,000 clones, about three quarters being singletons. The sequenced sample was pancreas tissue. The receptors were sampled from a male donor with IPEX syndrome. Both conserved end residues are part of each CDR3. The D gene is left open where the match is weak. A clone size is listed for some rows: how often the clone was seen (once, few, many), or a class if it is expanded.

CDR3 length,J gene,clone size,V gene,D gene,CDR3 protein,CDR3 DNA
17,TRBJ2-3,-,TRBV11-3,TRBD2,CASSPHTSGGPTDTQYF,TGTGCCAGCAGCCCCCATACTAGCGGGGGGCCCACAGATACGCAGTATTTT
12,TRBJ2-2,-,TRBV6-4,-,CASSDHTGELFF,TGTGCCAGCAGTGACCACACCGGGGAGCTGTTTTTT
12,TRBJ2-7,few,TRBV6-6,-,CASSDTTYEQYF,TGTGCCAGCAGTGACACCACCTACGAGCAGTACTTC
14,TRBJ2-2,many,TRBV6-1,TRBD1,CASRGYRGRGELFF,TGTGCCAGCAGGGGGTACAGGGGCAGGGGGGAGCTGTTTTTT
12,TRBJ2-7,-,TRBV7-8,-,CASSPGTYEQYF,TGTGCCAGCAGCCCGGGAACCTACGAGCAGTACTTC
15,TRBJ1-1,once,TRBV10-3,-,CAISGAGFMNTEAFF,TGTGCCATCAGTGGTGCGGGATTCATGAACACTGAAGCTTTCTTT
14,TRBJ2-5,-,TRBV6-6,-,CASSKRGFQETQYF,TGTGCCAGCAGTAAGAGGGGCTTCCAAGAGACCCAGTACTTC
11,TRBJ1-5,-,TRBV30,-,CAWSVRQPQHF,TGTGCCTGGAGTGTTAGGCAGCCCCAGCATTTT
13,TRBJ1-1,-,TRBV4-1,-,CASSRGANTEAFF,TGCGCCAGCAGCCGGGGAGCCAACACTGAAGCTTTCTTT
12,TRBJ1-3,-,TRBV5-4,-,CASSLPGNTIYF,TGTGCCAGCAGCTTGCCTGGAAACACCATATATTTT
16,TRBJ2-3,-,TRBV29-1,TRBD2,CSVPPGLAGNTDTQYF,TGCAGCGTCCCTCCGGGACTAGCGGGTAACACAGATACGCAGTATTTT
14,TRBJ2-5,-,TRBV2,-,CASSEAGVGETQYF,TGTGCCAGCAGTGAAGCGGGAGTCGGGGAGACCCAGTACTTC
16,TRBJ2-4,-,TRBV5-1,TRBD2,CASSLAASGAKNIQYF,TGCGCCAGCAGCTTGGCGGCTAGCGGAGCCAAAAACATTCAGTACTTC
16,TRBJ2-1,-,TRBV6-5,TRBD2,CASSNLAGGTYNEQFF,TGTGCCAGCAGTAACTTAGCGGGAGGGACCTACAATGAGCAGTTCTTC
13,TRBJ1-2,-,TRBV27,-,CASSLSGGIGYTF,TGTGCCAGCAGTTTATCGGGGGGAATCGGCTACACCTTC
15,TRBJ2-1,-,TRBV10-1,TRBD2,CASSDNPSGGNEQFF,TGCGCCAGCAGTGATAATCCTAGCGGGGGGAATGAGCAGTTCTTC
14,TRBJ2-7,-,TRBV29-1,TRBD1,CSVEDRDSSYEQYF,TGCAGCGTTGAAGATCGGGACAGCTCCTACGAGCAGTACTTC
17,TRBJ1-4,few,TRBV4-1,-,CASSQVVRVRTNEKLFF,TGCGCCAGCAGCCAAGTAGTCAGGGTGAGGACTAATGAAAAACTGTTTTTT
15,TRBJ1-5,-,TRBV6-5,-,CASSGPQGQDQPQHF,TGTGCCAGCAGTGGCCCCCAGGGGCAGGATCAGCCCCAGCATTTT
15,TRBJ2-2,few,TRBV29-1,TRBD2,CSVDPGLAGAGELFF,TGCAGCGTTGACCCGGGACTAGCGGGAGCCGGGGAGCTGTTTTTT
16,TRBJ1-2,-,TRBV7-8,TRBD1,CASSPGLGTAVYGYTF,TGTGCCAGCAGCCCGGGTTTAGGGACAGCTGTCTATGGCTACACCTTC
15,TRBJ2-1,-,TRBV6-5,-,CASSPVISVGNEQFF,TGTGCCAGCAGTCCAGTCATATCAGTGGGCAATGAGCAGTTCTTC
15,TRBJ1-2,few,TRBV5-6,-,CASSEDSRRDYGYTF,TGTGCCAGCAGCGAGGACTCGAGGAGGGATTATGGCTACACCTTC
15,TRBJ1-6,-,TRBV7-2,TRBD1,CASSRGTAALLPLHF,TGTGCCAGCAGCCGCGGGACAGCGGCACTTTTACCCCTCCACTTT
16,TRBJ2-3,-,TRBV5-1,TRBD2,CASSLSGGANTDTQYF,TGCGCCAGCAGCTTGAGCGGGGGGGCGAACACAGATACGCAGTATTTT
12,TRBJ1-2,-,TRBV6-5,-,CASGGPTYGYTF,TGTGCCAGCGGGGGGCCGACCTATGGCTACACCTTC
13,TRBJ2-7,-,TRBV27,-,CASSLSPGAEQYF,TGTGCCAGCAGTTTATCCCCGGGGGCGGAGCAGTACTTC
12,TRBJ2-5,-,TRBV15,-,CATSSWKETQYF,TGTGCCACCAGCAGTTGGAAAGAGACCCAGTACTTC
13,TRBJ2-5,-,TRBV6-5,TRBD1,CASSYRGLETQYF,TGTGCCAGCAGTTACAGGGGGCTTGAGACCCAGTACTTC
17,TRBJ2-5,-,TRBV11-2,-,CASSLDPRWERRETQYF,TGTGCCAGCAGCTTAGACCCCAGATGGGAGAGGCGAGAGACCCAGTACTTC
17,TRBJ1-5,few,TRBV27,TRBD1,CASSSIGTAYSNQPQHF,TGTGCCAGCAGTTCCATCGGGACAGCCTATAGCAATCAGCCCCAGCATTTT
14,TRBJ2-7,-,TRBV4-1,-,CASSPRDGTYEQYF,TGCGCCAGCAGCCCCCGGGACGGAACCTACGAGCAGTACTTC
13,TRBJ1-3,-,TRBV5-4,-,CASSFSLGGTIYF,TGTGCCAGCAGCTTTTCCCTCGGGGGCACCATATATTTT
15,TRBJ2-3,medium-sized,TRBV6-1,TRBD2,CASSGRGGTTDTQYF,TGTGCCAGCAGTGGTCGGGGGGGGACCACAGATACGCAGTATTTT
12,TRBJ2-1,-,TRBV6-5,-,CASSYRGNEQFF,TGTGCCAGCAGTTACAGGGGGAATGAGCAGTTCTTC
15,TRBJ2-3,-,TRBV5-3,-,CARISLASRADTQYF,TGTGCCAGAATCTCCCTGGCGAGTAGGGCAGATACGCAGTATTTT
15,TRBJ1-1,-,TRBV30,-,CAWKVRGWQWTEAFF,TGTGCCTGGAAGGTCAGGGGCTGGCAGTGGACTGAAGCTTTCTTT
13,TRBJ2-1,-,TRBV5-1,TRBD1,CASSLTGGFEQFF,TGCGCCAGCAGCTTGACAGGGGGCTTTGAGCAGTTCTTC
17,TRBJ2-1,once,TRBV12-5,-,CASGLVISPSSYNEQFF,TGTGCTAGTGGTTTGGTCATCAGCCCGAGCTCCTACAATGAGCAGTTCTTC
12,TRBJ2-2,-,TRBV11-3,-,CASSLDTGELFF,TGTGCCAGCAGCTTAGACACCGGGGAGCTGTTTTTT
18,TRBJ2-1,once,TRBV7-9,TRBD2,CASSLAGGRAPNYNEQFF,TGTGCCAGCAGCTTAGCCGGCGGGAGGGCCCCCAACTACAATGAGCAGTTCTTC
14,TRBJ2-1,once,TRBV6-5,-,CASSYGGGYNEQFF,TGTGCCAGCAGTTACGGGGGAGGCTACAATGAGCAGTTCTTC
15,TRBJ2-1,-,TRBV19,-,CASSILTSQYNEQFF,TGTGCCAGTAGTATCTTAACTAGCCAGTACAATGAGCAGTTCTTC
15,TRBJ2-3,once,TRBV27,-,CASSNLARARHTQYF,TGTGCCAGCAGTAATCTAGCGAGGGCTCGCCATACGCAGTATTTT
15,TRBJ2-7,-,TRBV7-9,TRBD2,CASSTRTSGSHEQYF,TGTGCCAGCAGCACCCGGACTAGCGGGAGCCACGAGCAGTACTTC
13,TRBJ2-3,once,TRBV5-4,-,CASEGGSTDTQYF,TGTGCCAGCGAGGGCGGGAGCACAGATACGCAGTATTTT
14,TRBJ2-5,-,TRBV6-5,TRBD2,CASSLQRGRWTQYF,TGTGCCAGCAGTTTGCAGCGGGGTCGATGGACCCAGTACTTC
13,TRBJ2-1,-,TRBV29-1,-,CSVAPAVESEQFF,TGCAGCGTTGCCCCCGCGGTAGAGAGTGAGCAGTTCTTC
16,TRBJ1-5,many,TRBV6-1,TRBD1,CASSEHPQGANQPQHF,TGTGCCAGCAGTGAACACCCCCAGGGGGCTAATCAGCCCCAGCATTTT
15,TRBJ2-7,-,TRBV7-2,TRBD2,CASSLSSGGAYEQYF,TGTGCCAGCAGCTTATCCAGCGGGGGGGCCTACGAGCAGTACTTC